Listed below are T cell receptor beta chains from one sample, sequenced in a study of T cell responses to AZD1222 COVID-19 vaccine. TCRdb's copy holds only in-frame clones and misses some; the assay was immunoSEQ multiplex PCR. This repertoire shows 60,000 to 85,000 clones, around 80% found once; its top ten account for approximately 27%. Sequenced material: peripheral blood, taken 28 days after the second dose of the MenACWY control vaccine. The receptors derive from an adult who received the MenACWY meningococcal vaccine as a control. Both conserved end residues are part of each CDR3. Expanded clones get a size class; other rows say once, few or many, or leave the size out.

>TRBJ1-4|NA|TRBV27
CASRLRRGAPNEKLFF
>TRBJ1-4|NA|TRBV27
CASSSRIGEKLFF
>TRBJ1-3|NA|TRBV28
CASIGTGFFSSGNTIYF
>TRBJ2-7|NA|TRBV7-9
CASSGTDTYEQYF
>TRBJ2-1|once|TRBV11-2
CASSSLVGEQFF
>TRBJ1-2|NA|TRBV5-4
CASSAGQNYGYTF
>TRBJ2-7|many|TRBV11-2
CASSNRPYEQYF
>TRBJ2-1|NA|TRBV7-9
CASSPGTGTPYNEQFF
>TRBJ2-3|NA|TRBV7-2
CASSVGLAGGGDTQYF
>TRBJ1-2|NA|TRBV4-1
CASSQDGNYGYTF
>TRBJ2-5|NA|TRBV19
CASSPGTSGRGETQYF
>TRBJ1-1|NA|TRBV6-5
CASGTLAGGRGAFF
>TRBJ1-1|NA|TRBV14
CASSEGGYTEAFF
>TRBJ2-3|NA|TRBV5-8
CASSFGRRTDTQYF
>TRBJ1-6|NA|TRBV9
CASSGRTRGSPLHF
>TRBJ2-3|NA|TRBV9
CASTPGGGFTDTQYF
>TRBJ1-1|NA|TRBV5-6
CASRLGENTEAFF
>TRBJ1-2|NA|TRBV5-6
CASTLTGVRGYTF
>TRBJ2-5|NA|TRBV13
CASSSELDRDLVGTQYF
>TRBJ1-5|NA|TRBV30
CAYDQGQGNQPQHF
>TRBJ2-3|NA|TRBV5-6
CASSPPSGGGLTDTQYF
>TRBJ1-1|NA|TRBV30
CACDDRVVLRTEAFF
>TRBJ2-7|NA|TRBV7-2
CASSLVQGSYEQYF
>TRBJ1-1|medium-sized|TRBV19
CASSIDRNINTEAFF
>TRBJ1-6|NA|TRBV30
CAWAYGPEGSPLHF
>TRBJ2-3|NA|TRBV30
CAWSKLPYPSTDTQYF
>TRBJ1-1|NA|TRBV19
CASTERVSTEAFF